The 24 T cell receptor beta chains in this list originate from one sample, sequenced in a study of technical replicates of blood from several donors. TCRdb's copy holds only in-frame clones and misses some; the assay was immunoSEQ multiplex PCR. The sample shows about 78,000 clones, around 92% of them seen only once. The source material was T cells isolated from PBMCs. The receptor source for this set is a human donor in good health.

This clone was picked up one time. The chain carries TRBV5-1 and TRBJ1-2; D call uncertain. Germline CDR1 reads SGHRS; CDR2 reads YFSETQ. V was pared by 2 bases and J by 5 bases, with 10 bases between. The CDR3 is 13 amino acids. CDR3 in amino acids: CASSFEGRYGYTF. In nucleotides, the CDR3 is TGCGCCAGCAGCTTCGAGGGAAGGTATGGCTACACCTTC.

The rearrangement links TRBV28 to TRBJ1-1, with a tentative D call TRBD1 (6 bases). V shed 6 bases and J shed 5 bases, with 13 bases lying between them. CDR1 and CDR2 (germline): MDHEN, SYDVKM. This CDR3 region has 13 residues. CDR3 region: CASRITGLTEAFF. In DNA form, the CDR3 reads TGTGCCAGCAGAATAACAGGGTTAACTGAAGCTTTCTTT. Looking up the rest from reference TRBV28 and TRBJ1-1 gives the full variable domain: DVKVTQSSRYLVKRTGEKVFLECVQDMDHENMFWYRQDPGLGLRLIYFSYDVKMKEKGDIPEGYSVSREKKERFSLILESASTNQTSMYLCASRITGLTEAFFGQGTRLTVV.

CDR3 nucleotide sequence: TGTGCCACCAGCAGATCAGGGGGATTATATAGCAATCAGCCCCAGCATTTT. Its protein is CATSRSGGLYSNQPQHF. The V and J genes are TRBV15 and TRBJ1-5; 7 bases line up with TRBD1. With V trimmed by 2 bases and J by 0 bases, 7 bases remained unmatched. Per germline, CDR1 LNHNV and CDR2 YYDKDF (reference sequence). This CDR3 spans 17 amino acids.

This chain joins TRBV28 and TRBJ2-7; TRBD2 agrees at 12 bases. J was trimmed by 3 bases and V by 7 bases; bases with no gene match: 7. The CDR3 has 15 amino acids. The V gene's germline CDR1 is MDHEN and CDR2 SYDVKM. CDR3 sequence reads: CASTEGLAGLYEQYF. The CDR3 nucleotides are TGTGCCAGCACCGAGGGACTAGCGGGCCTCTACGAGCAGTACTTC.

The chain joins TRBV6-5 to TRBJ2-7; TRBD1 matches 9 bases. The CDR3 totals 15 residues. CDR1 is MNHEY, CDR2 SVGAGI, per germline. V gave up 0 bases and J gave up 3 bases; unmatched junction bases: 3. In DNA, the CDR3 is TGTGCCAGCAGTTACTCGGGGACAGGGAACTACGAGCAGTACTTC. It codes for CASSYSGTGNYEQYF.

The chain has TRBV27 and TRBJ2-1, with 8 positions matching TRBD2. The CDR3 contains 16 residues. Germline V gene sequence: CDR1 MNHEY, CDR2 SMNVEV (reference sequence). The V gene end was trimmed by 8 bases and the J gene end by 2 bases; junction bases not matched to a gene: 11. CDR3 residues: CASLTGPGLAYNEQFF. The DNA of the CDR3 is TGTGCCAGCCTTACCGGTCCGGGACTAGCCTACAATGAGCAGTTCTTC.

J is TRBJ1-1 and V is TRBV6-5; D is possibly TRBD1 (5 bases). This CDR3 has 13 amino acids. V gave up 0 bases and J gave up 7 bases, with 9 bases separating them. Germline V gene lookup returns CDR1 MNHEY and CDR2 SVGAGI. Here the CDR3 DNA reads TGTGCCAGCAGTTACTCGATAAGGGGTGAAGCTTTCTTT. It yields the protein CASSYSIRGEAFF.

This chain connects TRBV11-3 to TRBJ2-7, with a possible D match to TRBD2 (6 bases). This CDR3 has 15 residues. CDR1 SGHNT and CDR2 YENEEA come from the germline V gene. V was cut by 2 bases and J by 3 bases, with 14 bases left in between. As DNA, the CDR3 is TGTGCCAGCAGCTTATTAGCGTCGGGGGTCTACGAGCAGTACTTC. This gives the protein CASSLLASGVYEQYF.

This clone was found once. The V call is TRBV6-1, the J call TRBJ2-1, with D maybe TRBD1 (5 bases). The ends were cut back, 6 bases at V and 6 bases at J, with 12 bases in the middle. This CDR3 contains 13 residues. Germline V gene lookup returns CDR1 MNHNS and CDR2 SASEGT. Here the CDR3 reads CASRQEFSNEQFF. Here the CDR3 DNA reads TGTGCCAGCAGACAGGAGTTTAGCAATGAGCAGTTCTTC.

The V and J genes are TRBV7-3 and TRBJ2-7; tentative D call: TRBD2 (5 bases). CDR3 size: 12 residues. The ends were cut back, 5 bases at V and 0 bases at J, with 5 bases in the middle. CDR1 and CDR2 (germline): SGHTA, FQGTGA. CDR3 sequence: CASSGSSYEQYF. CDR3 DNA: TGTGCCAGCAGCGGGAGCTCCTACGAGCAGTACTTC.

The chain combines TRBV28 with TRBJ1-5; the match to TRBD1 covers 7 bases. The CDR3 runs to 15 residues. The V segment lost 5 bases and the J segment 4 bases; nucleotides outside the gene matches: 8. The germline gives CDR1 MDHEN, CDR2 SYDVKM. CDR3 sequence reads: CASSEDRRENQPQHF. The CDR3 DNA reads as TGTGCCAGCAGTGAGGACAGGAGGGAAAATCAGCCCCAGCATTTT.

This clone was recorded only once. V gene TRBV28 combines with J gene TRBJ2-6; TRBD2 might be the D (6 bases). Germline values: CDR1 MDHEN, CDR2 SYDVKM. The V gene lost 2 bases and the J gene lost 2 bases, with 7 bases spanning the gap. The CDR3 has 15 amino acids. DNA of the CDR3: TGTGCCAGCAGTTTAGGGAGGACTGGGGCCAACGTCCTGACTTTC. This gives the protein CASSLGRTGANVLTF.

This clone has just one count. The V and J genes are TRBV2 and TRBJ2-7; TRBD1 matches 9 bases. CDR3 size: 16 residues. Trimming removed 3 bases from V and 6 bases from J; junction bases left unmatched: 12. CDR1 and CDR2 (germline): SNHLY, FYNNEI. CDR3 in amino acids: CASSDSLGTGLIEQYF. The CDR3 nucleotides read TGTGCCAGCAGTGATTCCCTGGGGACAGGGTTGATCGAGCAGTACTTC.

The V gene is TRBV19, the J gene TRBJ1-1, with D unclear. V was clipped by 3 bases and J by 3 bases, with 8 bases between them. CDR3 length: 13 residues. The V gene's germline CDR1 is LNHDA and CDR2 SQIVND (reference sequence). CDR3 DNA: TGTGCCAGTAGTATGCGGGTGGACACTGAAGCTTTCTTT. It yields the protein CASSMRVDTEAFF.

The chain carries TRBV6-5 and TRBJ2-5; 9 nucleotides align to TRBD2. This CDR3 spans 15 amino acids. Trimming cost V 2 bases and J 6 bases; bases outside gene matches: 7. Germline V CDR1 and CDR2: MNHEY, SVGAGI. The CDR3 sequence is CASSYRTSESKTQYF. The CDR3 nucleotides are TGTGCCAGCAGTTACAGGACTAGCGAAAGTAAGACCCAGTACTTC.

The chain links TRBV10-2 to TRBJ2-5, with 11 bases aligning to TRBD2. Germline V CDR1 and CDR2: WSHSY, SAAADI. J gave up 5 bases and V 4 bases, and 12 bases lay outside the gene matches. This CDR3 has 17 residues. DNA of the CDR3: TGCGCCAGCAGTGCGACTAGCGGGAAAAAGATAGGGGAGACCCAGTACTTC. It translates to CASSATSGKKIGETQYF.

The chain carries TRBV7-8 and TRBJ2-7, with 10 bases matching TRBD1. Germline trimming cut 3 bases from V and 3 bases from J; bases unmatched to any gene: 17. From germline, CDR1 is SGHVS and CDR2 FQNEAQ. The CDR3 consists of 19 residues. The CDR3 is CASSFWGQGTTRKFYEQYF. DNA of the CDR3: TGTGCCAGCAGCTTCTGGGGACAGGGGACTACCCGAAAGTTCTACGAGCAGTACTTC.

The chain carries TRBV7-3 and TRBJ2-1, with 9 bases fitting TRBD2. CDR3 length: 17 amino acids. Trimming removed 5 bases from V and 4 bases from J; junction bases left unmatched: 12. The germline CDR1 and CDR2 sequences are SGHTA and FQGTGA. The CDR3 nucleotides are TGTGCCAGCAGCCAAAAAGCGGGAGGCTTTACATACAATGAGCAGTTCTTC. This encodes CASSQKAGGFTYNEQFF.

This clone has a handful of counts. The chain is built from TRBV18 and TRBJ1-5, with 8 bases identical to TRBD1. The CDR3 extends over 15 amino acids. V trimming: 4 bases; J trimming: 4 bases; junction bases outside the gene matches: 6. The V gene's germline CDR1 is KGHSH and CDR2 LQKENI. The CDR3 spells CASSLPGTGNQPQHF. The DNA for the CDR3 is TGTGCCAGCTCACTTCCCGGGACAGGAAATCAGCCCCAGCATTTT.

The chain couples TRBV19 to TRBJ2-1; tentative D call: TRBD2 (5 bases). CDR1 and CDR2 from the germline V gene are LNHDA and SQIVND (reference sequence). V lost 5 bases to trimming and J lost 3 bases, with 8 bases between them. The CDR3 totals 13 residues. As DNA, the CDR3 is TGTGCCAGTAGTCGAGGGAGCTACAATGAGCAGTTCTTC. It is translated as CASSRGSYNEQFF.

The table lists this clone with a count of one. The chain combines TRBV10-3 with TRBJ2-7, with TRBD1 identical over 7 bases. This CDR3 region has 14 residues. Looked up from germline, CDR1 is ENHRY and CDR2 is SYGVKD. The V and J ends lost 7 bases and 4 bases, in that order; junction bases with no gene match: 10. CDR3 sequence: CAINGGTEKYEQYF. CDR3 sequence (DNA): TGTGCCATCAATGGTGGGACAGAGAAATACGAGCAGTACTTC.

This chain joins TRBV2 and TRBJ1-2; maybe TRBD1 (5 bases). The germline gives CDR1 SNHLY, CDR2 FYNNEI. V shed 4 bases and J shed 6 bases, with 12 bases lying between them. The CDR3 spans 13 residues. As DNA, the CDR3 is TGTGCCAGCAGTGGTCAGGGTCGTGATGGCTACACCTTC. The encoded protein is CASSGQGRDGYTF.

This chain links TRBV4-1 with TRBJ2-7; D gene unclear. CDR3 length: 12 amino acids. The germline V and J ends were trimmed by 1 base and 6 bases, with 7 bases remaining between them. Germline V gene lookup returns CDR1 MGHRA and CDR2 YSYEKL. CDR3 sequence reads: CASSQGRLEQYF. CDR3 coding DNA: TGCGCCAGCAGCCAAGGCAGGCTCGAGCAGTACTTC.

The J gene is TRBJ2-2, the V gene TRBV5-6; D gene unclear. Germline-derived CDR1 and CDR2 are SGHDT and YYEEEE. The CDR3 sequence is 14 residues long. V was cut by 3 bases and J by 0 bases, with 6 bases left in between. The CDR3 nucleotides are TGTGCCAGCAGCTACGGAGCGAACACCGGGGAGCTGTTTTTT. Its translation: CASSYGANTGELFF.